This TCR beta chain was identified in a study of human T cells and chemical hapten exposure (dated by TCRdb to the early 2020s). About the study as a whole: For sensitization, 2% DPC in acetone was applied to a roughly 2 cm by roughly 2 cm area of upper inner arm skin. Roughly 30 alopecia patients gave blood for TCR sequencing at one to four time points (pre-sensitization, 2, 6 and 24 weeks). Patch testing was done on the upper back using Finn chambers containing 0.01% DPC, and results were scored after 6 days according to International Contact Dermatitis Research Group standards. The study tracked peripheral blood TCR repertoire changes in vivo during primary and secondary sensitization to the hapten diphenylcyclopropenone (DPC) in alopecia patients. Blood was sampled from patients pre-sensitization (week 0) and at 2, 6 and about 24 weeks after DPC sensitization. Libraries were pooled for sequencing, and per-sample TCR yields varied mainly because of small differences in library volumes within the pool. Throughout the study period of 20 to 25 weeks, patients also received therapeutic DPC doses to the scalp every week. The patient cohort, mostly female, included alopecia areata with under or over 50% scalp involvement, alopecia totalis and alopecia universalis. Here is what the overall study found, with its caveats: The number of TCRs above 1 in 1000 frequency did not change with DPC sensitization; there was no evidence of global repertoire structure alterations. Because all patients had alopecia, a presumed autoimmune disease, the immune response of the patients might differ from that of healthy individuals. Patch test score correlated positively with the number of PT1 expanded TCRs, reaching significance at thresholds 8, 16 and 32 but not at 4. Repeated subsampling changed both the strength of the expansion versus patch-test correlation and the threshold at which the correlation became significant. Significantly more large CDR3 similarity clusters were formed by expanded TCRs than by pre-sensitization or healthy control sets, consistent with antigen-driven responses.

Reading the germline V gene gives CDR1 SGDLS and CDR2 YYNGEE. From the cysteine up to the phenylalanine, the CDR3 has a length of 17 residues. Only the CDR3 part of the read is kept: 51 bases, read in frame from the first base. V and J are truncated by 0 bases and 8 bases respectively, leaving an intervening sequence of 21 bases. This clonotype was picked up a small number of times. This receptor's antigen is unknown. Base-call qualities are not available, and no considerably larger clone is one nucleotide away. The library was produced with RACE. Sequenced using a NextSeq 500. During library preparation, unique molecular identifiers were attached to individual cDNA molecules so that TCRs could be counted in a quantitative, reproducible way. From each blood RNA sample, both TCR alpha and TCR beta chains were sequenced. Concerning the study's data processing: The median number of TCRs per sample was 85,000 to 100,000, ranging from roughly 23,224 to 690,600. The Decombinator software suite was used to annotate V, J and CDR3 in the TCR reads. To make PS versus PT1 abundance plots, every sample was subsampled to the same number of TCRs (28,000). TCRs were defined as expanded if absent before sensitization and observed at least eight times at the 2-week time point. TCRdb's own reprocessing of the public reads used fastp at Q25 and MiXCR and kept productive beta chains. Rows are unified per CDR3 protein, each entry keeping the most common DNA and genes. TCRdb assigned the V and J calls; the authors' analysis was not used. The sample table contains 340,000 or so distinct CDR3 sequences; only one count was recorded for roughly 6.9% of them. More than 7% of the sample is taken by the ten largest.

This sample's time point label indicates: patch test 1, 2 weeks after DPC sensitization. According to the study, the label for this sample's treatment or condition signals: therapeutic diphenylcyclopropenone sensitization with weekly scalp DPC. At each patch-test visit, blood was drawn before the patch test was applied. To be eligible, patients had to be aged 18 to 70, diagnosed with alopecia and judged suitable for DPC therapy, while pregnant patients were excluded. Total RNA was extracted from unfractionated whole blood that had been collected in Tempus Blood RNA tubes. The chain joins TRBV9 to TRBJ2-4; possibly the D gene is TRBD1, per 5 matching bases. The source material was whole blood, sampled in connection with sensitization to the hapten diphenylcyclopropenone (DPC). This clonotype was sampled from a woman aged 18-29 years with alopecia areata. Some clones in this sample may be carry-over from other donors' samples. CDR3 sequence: CASSVGGLRTLGHIQYF. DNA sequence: TGTGCCAGCAGCGTAGGGGGTCTGAGGACATTGGGCCACATTCAGTACTTC.